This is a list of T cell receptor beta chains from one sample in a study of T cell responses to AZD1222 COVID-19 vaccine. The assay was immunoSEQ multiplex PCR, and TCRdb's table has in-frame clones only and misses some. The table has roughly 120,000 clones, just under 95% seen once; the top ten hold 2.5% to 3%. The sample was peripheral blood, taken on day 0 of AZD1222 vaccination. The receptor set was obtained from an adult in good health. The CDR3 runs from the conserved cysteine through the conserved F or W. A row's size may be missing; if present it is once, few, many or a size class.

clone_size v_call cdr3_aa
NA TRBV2 CASSFDRGRNQPQHF
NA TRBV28 CASTGSGGEAFF
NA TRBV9 CASSAGDRILYEGQYF
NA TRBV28 CASSKPGSLYNEQFF
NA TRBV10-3 CAISDVRNEQFF
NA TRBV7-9 CASTIGGNTEAFF
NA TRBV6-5 CASRGQTYSNQPQHF
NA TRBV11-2 CASSPGYLAGQSYEQYF
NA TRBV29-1 CSVPAKTVESEAFF
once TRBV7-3 CASSLGGDSDTQYF